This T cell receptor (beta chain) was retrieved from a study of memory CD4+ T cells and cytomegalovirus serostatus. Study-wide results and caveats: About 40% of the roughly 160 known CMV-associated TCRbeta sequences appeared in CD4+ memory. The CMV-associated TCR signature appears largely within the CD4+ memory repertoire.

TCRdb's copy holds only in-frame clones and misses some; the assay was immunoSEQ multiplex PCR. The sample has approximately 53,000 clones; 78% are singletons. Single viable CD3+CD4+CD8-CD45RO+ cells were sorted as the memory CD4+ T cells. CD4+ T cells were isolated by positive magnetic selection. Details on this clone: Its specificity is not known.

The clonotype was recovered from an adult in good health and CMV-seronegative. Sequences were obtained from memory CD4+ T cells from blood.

The CDR3 bases are TGTGCCAGCAGCCTTAGACTAGCGGGAGAGAGGGGTACGCAGTATTTT. Translation: CASSLRLAGERGTQYF. The chain employs TRBV27 and TRBJ2-3, with 12 bases fitting TRBD2. The CDR3 contains 16 residues. V gave up 6 bases and J gave up 8 bases; unmatched junction bases: 12. Germline CDR1 reads MNHEY; CDR2 reads SMNVEV (reference sequence).